This TCR beta chain was observed in a study of early T cells in non-severe SARS-CoV-2 infection (dated by TCRdb to 2020 to 2022). A note on the overall study: Bulk RNA from unsorted whole blood was used for TCR sequencing, so alpha and beta chains could not be paired. Broader findings and caveats from the paper: Matching against VDJdb was skewed toward anti-spike CD8 responses, likely underestimated virus-specific expansions, and missed private and CD4 specificities.

CDR1 and CDR2, per the germline V gene, are MDHEN and SYDVKM. The CDR3 contains 16 residues, cysteine and phenylalanine counted. The CDR3 DNA has 48 bases and is translated from base 1. V loses 4 bases, J loses 6 bases, and the germline ends lie 20 bases apart. The library was built by means of 5' RACE. Sequencing used a NextSeq 500. To correct for sequencing error and PCR bias, the TCR library protocol tagged individual cDNA molecules with unique molecular identifiers. Both TCR alpha and beta chains were sequenced, and tight co-correlation was observed between alpha and beta sequence abundances in each sample. Per the authors' processing: Decombinator V4 was used to perform V gene, J gene and CDR3 annotation of TCR sequences. Expanded TCRs were defined as changing significantly between any two time points under a Poisson model with p below 0.0001. TCR abundances were normalised to the total number of TCRs sequenced in each sample and reported as counts per million. MAIT TCRs were defined by TRAV1-2 paired with TRAJ12, TRAJ20 or TRAJ33, and iNKT TCRs by TRAV10 paired with TRAJ18. A search of VDJdb, accessed on 1 November 2021, was run for TCRs annotated to CMV, EBV and SARS-CoV-2, with TCRs annotated for multiple antigens excluded. TCRdb trimmed public reads at Q25 via fastp, called clones via MiXCR and kept in-frame beta chains. A single entry per CDR3 protein holds the most common genes and DNA from its merged rows. The V and J calls come from TCRdb's annotation, not from the publication. The sample includes around 79,000 distinct CDR3 sequences, with approximately 10% observed a single time. 12% of the sample belongs to the ten largest clones.

Points on this clonotype: This clone's antigen is unknown. The record has no base qualities; no much larger clone is one base away.

The study was a case-control design nested within a healthcare worker cohort in London, UK, with weekly nasopharyngeal swab PCR tests and blood sampling. Healthcare workers were recruited between 23 and 31 March 2020, during the week of the UK lockdown, and were followed weekly for up to roughly 15 weeks. The source was whole blood, collected at baseline. Here the chain combines TRBV28 and TRBJ2-3, and the D gene may be TRBD2, 5 bases matching. The clonotype comes from an adult who was a healthcare worker with PCR-confirmed SARS-CoV-2 infection or an uninfected control (not recorded which). In nucleotides, the sequence is TGTGCCAGCAGTTCTCCCCCCCGCCCAACGGGGGATACGCAGTATTTT. Its translation is CASSSPPRPTGDTQYF.